One sample yielded the 4 T cell receptor beta chains listed below, sequenced in a study of beta chain features in type 1 diabetes (dated by TCRdb to 2016 to 2018). The antigens these receptors bind are not known. Broad study findings and their caveats: Type 1 diabetes patients showed a moderate but significant shortening of TCRB CDR3 length in all four CD4+ subsets.

Libraries were made using the immunoSEQ multiplex PCR assay. The entire amount of isolated RNA was reverse transcribed using the High Capacity cDNA Reverse Transcription Kit, so the sequenced TCRB transcripts were expressed ones. Held by TCRdb, this immuneACCESS table contains in-frame sequences only and omits some clones. Under half of the omission traces to an unresolved V gene where checked; the cause of the rest is unknown. The sample records about 300,000 clones, about 14% of which are singletons. The ten top clones hold about 0.015% of the sample. Sample: naive CD4+ T cells from blood. The sample's cell subset or site label is to be understood as: true naive CD4+ T cells. The receptors originated from a woman aged 18-29 years with type 1 diabetes.

The CDR3 DNA follows: TGTGCCTGGAGGGTGGGAGTACTCGCGAACACCGGGGAGCTGTTTTTT. It specifies CAWRVGVLANTGELFF. The chain recombines TRBV30 with TRBJ2-2; D may be TRBD2 (5 bases). Germline assignment: CDR1 GTSNPN and CDR2 SVGIG (reference sequence). The CDR3 runs to 16 residues. V gave up 3 bases and J gave up 0 bases, with 14 bases separating them.

This clone was observed a few times. The chain joins TRBV9 to TRBJ2-7; D may be TRBD1 (5 bases). This CDR3 has 15 amino acids. V was shortened by 3 bases and J by 4 bases, with 17 bases between the two germline ends. The germline V gene encodes CDR1 SGDLS and CDR2 YYNGEE. This CDR3 reads CASSEKTDTHYEQYF. CDR3 coding DNA: TGTGCCAGCAGCGAGAAGACGGACACCCATTACGAGCAGTACTTC.

Only a few counts were recorded for this clone. This CDR3 reads CAWSLRASGTQYF. In DNA, the CDR3 is TGTGCCTGGAGTCTCAGGGCCTCGGGGACCCAGTACTTC. This chain connects TRBV30 to TRBJ2-5; D perhaps matches TRBD1 (5 bases). This CDR3 has 13 residues. From germline, CDR1 is GTSNPN and CDR2 SVGIG (reference sequence). V gave up 2 bases and J gave up 7 bases, with 14 bases separating them.

This clone occurred a few times. The chain combines TRBV18 with TRBJ1-1; D unclear. Trimming cost V 2 bases and J 6 bases, with 10 bases left between them. This CDR3 is built from 13 residues. CDR1 and CDR2 (germline): KGHSH, LQKENI. The CDR3 DNA follows: TGTGCCAGCTCACCATCGGGGTTCGCTGAAGCTTTCTTT. Amino acids: CASSPSGFAEAFF.